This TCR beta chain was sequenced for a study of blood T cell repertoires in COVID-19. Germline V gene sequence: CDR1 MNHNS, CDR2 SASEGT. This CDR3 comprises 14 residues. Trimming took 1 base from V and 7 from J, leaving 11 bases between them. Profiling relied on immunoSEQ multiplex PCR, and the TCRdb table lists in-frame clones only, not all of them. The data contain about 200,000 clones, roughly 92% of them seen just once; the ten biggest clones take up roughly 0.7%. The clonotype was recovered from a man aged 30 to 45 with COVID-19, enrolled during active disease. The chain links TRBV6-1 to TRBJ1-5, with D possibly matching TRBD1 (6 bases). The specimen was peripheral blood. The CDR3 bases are TGTGCCAGCAGTGAAGGCGCAGGGGACCAGCCCCAGCATTTT. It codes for CASSEGAGDQPQHF.